The sequence of this T cell receptor beta chain was determined in a study of blood T cell repertoires in COVID-19. Study in general: Some COVID-19 samples were acute and others convalescent; all came from the United States, Italy and Spain.

Ages ranged from about 18 to 100 years, with residence in 24 US areas. Participants reported their clinical history, and cohort assignment relied on those reports. Within the 2 weeks before study entry, each person in the exposed group met a COVID-19 case. Produced via immunoSEQ multiplex PCR; TCRdb's table is partial and in-frame only. The sample includes 350,000 or so clones, about 88% of them seen just once. Trimming took 2 bases from V and 8 from J, leaving 15 bases between them. Germline V CDR1 and CDR2: KGHSH, LQKENI. The CDR3 runs to 15 residues. The TCR comes from a woman younger than 45 who had been exposed to COVID-19. Source material: PBMCs or T cells enriched from blood (not recorded which). The chain combines TRBV18 with TRBJ1-4; no firm D call. The CDR3 sequence is CASSPGDHLGEKLFF. CDR3 DNA sequence: TGTGCCAGCTCACCAGGAGATCATTTAGGAGAAAAACTGTTTTTT.